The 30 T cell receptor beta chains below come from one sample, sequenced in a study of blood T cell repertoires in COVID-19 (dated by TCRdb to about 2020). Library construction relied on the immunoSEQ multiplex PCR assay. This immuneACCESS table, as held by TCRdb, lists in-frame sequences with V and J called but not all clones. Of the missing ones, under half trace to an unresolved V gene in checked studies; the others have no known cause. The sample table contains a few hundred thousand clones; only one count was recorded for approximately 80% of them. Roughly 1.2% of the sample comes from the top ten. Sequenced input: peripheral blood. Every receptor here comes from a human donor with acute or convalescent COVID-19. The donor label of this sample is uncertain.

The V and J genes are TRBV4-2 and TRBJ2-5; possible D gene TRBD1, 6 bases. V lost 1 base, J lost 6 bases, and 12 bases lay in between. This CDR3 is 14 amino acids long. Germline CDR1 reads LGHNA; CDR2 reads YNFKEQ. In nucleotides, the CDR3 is TGTGCCAGCAGCCAAGGACAGGAGTTGCAGACCCAGTACTTC. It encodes CASSQGQELQTQYF.

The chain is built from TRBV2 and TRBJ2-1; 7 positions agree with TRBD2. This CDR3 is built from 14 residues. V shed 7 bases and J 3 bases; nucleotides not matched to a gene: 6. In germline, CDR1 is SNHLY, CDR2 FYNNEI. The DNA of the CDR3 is TGTGCCAGCAATGGCCTAGCGGACTACAATGAGCAGTTCTTC. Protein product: CASNGLADYNEQFF.

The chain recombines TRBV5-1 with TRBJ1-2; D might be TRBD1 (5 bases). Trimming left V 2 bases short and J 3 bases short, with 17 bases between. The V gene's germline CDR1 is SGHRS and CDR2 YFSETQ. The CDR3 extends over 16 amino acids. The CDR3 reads CASSFASGQGYYGYTF. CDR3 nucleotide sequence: TGCGCCAGCAGCTTCGCCTCCGGTCAGGGATACTATGGCTACACCTTC.

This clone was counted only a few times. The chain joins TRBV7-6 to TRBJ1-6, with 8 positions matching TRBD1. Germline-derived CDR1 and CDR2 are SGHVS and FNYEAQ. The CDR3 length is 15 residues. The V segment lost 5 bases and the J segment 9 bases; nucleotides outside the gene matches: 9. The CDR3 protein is CASSTSGGWGSPLHF. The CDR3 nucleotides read TGTGCCAGCAGCACCTCAGGGGGCTGGGGTTCACCCCTCCACTTT.

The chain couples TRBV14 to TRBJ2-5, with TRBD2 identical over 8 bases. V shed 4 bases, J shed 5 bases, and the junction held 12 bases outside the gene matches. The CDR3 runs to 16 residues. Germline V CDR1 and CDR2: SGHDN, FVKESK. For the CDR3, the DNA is TGTGCCAGCAGCCCCCTCTCGAGCGGGAGTATTGAGACCCAGTACTTC. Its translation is CASSPLSSGSIETQYF. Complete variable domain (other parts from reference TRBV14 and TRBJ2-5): EAGVTQFPSHSVIEKGQTVTLRCDPISGHDNLYWYRRVMGKEIKFLLHFVKESKQDESGMPNNRFLAERTGGTYSTLKVQPAELEDSGVYFCASSPLSSGSIETQYFGPGTRLLVL.

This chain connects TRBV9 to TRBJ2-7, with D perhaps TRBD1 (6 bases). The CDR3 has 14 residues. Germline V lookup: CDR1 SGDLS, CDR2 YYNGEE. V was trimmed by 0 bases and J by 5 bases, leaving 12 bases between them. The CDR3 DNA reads TGTGCCAGCAGCGTAGGCAGGGGAATAAACGAGCAGTACTTC. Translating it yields CASSVGRGINEQYF.

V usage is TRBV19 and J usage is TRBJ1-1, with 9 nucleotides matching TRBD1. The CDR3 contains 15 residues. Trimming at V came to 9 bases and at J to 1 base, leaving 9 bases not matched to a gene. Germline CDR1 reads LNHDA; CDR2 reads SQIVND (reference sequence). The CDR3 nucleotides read TGTGCCAGCCGGTCTACAGGGGGCCCGAACACTGAAGCTTTCTTT. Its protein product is CASRSTGGPNTEAFF. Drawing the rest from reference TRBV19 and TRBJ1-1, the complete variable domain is DGGITQSPKYLFRKEGQNVTLSCEQNLNHDAMYWYRQDPGQGLRLIYYSQIVNDFQKGDIAEGYSVSREKKESFPLTVTSAQKNPTAFYLCASRSTGGPNTEAFFGQGTRLTVV.

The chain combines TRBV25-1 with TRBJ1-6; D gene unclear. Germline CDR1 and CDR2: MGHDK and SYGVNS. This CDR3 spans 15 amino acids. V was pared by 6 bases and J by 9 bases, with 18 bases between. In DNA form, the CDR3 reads TGTGCCAGCAGGGGAGTTGGGAGGTCGGGTTCACCCCTCCACTTT. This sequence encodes CASRGVGRSGSPLHF.

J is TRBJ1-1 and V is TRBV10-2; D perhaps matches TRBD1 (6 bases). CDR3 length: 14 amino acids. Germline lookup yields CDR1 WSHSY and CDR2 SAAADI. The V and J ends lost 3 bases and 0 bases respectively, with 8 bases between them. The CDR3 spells CASSEQGMNTEAFF. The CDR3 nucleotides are TGCGCCAGCAGTGAACAGGGAATGAACACTGAAGCTTTCTTT.

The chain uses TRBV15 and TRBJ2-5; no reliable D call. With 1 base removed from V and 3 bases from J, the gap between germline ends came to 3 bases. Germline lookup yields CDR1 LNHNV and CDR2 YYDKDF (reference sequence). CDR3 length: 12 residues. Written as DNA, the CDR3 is TGTGCCACCAGCAGAGCGGAAGAGACCCAGTACTTC. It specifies CATSRAEETQYF.

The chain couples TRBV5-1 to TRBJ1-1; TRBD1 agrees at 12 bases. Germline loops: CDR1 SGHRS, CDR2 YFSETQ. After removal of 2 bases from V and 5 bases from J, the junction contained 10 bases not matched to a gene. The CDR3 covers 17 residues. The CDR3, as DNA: TGCGCCAGCAGCTTCGGGGACAGGGGGCGCCCGTGGACTGAAGCTTTCTTT. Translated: CASSFGDRGRPWTEAFF.

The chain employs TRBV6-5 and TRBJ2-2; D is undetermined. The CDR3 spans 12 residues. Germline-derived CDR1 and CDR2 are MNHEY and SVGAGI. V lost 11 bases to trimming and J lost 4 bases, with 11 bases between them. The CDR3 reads CALTRGTGELFF. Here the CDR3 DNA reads TGTGCCTTAACGCGCGGCACCGGGGAGCTGTTTTTT.

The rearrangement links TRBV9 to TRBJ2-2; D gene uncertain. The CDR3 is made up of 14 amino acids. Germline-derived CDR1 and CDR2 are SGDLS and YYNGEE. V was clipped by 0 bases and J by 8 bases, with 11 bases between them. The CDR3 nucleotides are TGTGCCAGCAGCGTAGCTACTATTTCGGGGGAGCTGTTTTTT. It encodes CASSVATISGELFF.

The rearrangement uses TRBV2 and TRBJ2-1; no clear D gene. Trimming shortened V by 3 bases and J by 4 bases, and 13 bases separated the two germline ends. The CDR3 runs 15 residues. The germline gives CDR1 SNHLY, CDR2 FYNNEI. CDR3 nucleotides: TGTGCCAGCAGTGACCCGCGGCAACGGTACAATGAGCAGTTCTTC. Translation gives CASSDPRQRYNEQFF.

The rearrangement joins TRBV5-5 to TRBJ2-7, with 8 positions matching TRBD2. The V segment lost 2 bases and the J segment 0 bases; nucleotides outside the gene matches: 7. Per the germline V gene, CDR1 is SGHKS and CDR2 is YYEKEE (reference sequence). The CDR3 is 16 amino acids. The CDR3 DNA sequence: TGTGCCAGCAGCTTCACCAGCGGGGGTTTCTCCTACGAGCAGTACTTC. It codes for CASSFTSGGFSYEQYF.

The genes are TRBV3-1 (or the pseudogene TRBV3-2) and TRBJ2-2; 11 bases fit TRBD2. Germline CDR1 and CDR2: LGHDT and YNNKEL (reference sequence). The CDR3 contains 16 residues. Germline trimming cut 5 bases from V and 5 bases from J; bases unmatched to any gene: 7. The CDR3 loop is CASSYLTSGMTGELFF. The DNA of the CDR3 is TGTGCCAGCAGCTACCTGACTAGCGGGATGACCGGGGAGCTGTTTTTT.

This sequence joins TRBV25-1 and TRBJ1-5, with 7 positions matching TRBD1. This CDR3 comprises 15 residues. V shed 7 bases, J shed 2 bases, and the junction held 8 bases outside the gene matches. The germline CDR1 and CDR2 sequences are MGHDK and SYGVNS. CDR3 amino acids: CASTYDRACNQPQHF. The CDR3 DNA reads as TGTGCCAGCACCTACGACAGGGCGTGCAATCAGCCCCAGCATTTT.

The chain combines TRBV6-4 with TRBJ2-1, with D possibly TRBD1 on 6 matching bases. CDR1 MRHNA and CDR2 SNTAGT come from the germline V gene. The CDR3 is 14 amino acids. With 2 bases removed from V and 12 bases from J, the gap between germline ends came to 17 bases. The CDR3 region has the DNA TGTGCCAGCAGTGACGAGCTACAGGGTAGGCCGCAGTTCTTC. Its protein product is CASSDELQGRPQFF.

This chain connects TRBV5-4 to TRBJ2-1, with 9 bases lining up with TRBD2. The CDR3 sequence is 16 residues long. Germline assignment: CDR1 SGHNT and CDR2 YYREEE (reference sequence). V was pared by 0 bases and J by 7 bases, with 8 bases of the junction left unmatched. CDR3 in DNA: TGTGCCAGCAGCTTGGGCGGGGGGGGCTTTCGGAATGAGCAGTTCTTC. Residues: CASSLGGGGFRNEQFF.

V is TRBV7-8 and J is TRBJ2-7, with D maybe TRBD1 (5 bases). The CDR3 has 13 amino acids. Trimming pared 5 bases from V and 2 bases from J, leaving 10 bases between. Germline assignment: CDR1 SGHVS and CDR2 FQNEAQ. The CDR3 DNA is TGTGCCAGCAGCCGCGACAGTACCTACGAGCAGTACTTC. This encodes CASSRDSTYEQYF.

The CDR3 sequence is CASSYSQGVNTEAFF. Here the CDR3 DNA reads TGTGCCAGCAGTTACTCGCAGGGTGTGAACACTGAAGCTTTCTTT. The chain has TRBV6-5 and TRBJ1-1; a possible D gene is TRBD1 (5 bases). Germline V lookup: CDR1 MNHEY, CDR2 SVGAGI. Trimming left V 0 bases short and J 0 bases short, with 8 bases between. This CDR3 has 15 residues.

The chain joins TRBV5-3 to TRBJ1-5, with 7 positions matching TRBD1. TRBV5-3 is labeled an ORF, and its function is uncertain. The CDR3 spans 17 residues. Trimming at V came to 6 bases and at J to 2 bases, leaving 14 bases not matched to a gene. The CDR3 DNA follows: TGTGCCAGAACCTCCGACAGGGAAGAATGGGGCAATCAGCCCCAGCATTTT. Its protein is CARTSDREEWGNQPQHF.

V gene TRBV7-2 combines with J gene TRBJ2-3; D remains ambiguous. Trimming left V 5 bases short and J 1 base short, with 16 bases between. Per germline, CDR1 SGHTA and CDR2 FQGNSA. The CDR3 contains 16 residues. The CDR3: CASSLESQRRTDTQYF. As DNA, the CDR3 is TGTGCCAGCAGCCTAGAATCACAGAGACGCACAGATACGCAGTATTTT.

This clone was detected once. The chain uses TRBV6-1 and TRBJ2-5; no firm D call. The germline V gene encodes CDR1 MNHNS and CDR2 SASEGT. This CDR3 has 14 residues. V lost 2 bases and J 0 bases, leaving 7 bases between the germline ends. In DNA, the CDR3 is TGTGCCAGCAGTGAATCGGAGAACCAAGAGACCCAGTACTTC. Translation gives CASSESENQETQYF.

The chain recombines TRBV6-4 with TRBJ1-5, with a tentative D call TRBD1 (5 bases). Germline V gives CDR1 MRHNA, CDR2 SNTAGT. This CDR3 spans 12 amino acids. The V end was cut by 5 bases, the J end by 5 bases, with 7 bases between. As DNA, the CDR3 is TGTGCCAGCAGTTGGGGGGATCAGCCCCAGCATTTT. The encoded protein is CASSWGDQPQHF.

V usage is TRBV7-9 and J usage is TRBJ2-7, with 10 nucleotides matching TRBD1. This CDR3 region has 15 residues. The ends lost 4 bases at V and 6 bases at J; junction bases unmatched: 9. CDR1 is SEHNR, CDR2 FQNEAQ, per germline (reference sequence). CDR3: CASSSWRQGAGEQYF. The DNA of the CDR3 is TGTGCCAGCAGCTCGTGGCGACAGGGGGCGGGCGAGCAGTACTTC.

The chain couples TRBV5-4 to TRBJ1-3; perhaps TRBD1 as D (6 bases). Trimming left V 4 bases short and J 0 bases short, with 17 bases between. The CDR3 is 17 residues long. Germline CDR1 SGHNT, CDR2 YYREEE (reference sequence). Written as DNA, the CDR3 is TGTGCCAGCAGCACGCAGCTTGGGGGCGGCTCTGGAAACACCATATATTTT. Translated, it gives CASSTQLGGGSGNTIYF.

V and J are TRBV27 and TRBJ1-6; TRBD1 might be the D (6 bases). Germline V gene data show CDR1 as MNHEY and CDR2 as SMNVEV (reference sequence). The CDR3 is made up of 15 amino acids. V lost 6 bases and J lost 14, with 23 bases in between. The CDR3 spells CASSRFGQSLLTLHF. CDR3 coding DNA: TGTGCCAGCAGCAGATTTGGACAGAGCCTCCTCACCCTCCACTTT.

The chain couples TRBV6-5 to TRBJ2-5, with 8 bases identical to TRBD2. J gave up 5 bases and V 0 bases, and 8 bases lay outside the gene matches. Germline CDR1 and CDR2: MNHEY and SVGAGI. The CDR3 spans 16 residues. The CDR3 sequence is CASSYSSGSSGETQYF. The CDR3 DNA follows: TGTGCCAGCAGTTACTCGTCGGGTTCTAGCGGGGAGACCCAGTACTTC.

In DNA form, the CDR3 reads TGTGCCAGCAGCCAAGATCCCAGGACAGGGGGAATCTATGGCTACACCTTC. Translating it yields CASSQDPRTGGIYGYTF. This sequence joins TRBV4-2 and TRBJ1-2; 10 bases are shared with TRBD1. Per the germline V gene, CDR1 is LGHNA and CDR2 is YNFKEQ. The CDR3 runs to 17 residues. The J segment lost 4 bases and the V segment lost 0 bases, leaving 8 bases of the junction unmatched.